The T cell receptor beta chain under discussion was sequenced for a study of blood T cell repertoires in COVID-19. The CDR3 consists of 15 residues. V lost 4 bases to trimming and J lost 4 bases; unmatched junction nucleotides: 5. CDR1 and CDR2 (germline): KGHDR, SFDVKD. Only in-frame clones appear in the TCRdb table, and some are missing; sequencing was by immunoSEQ multiplex PCR. In the table there are 220,000 or so clones, 82% of which are singletons. This receptor was identified in a woman aged 80 or over with acute or convalescent COVID-19. The J gene is TRBJ2-3, the V gene TRBV24-1, with 9 bases identical to TRBD2. The sequenced sample was peripheral blood. The CDR3 nucleotides are TGTGCCACCAGTGACCCGCTAGCGGGGCCAGATACGCAGTATTTT. Its translation is CATSDPLAGPDTQYF.